Sequencing of this T cell receptor beta chain was carried out in a study of blood T cell repertoires in COVID-19. Overall study: Collection of acute and convalescent COVID-19 samples took place in the United States, Italy and Spain. From T cells, B-cell-depleted T cells, or PBMCs came the material, which was cDNA or gDNA.

V was clipped by 4 bases and J by 1 base; unmatched bases: 4. Germline assignment: CDR1 SGDLS and CDR2 YYNGEE. The CDR3 contains 14 residues. Per the authors' pipeline: Scientists estimated how many nucleated cells there were by amplifying reference gene primers. TCRdb's copy holds only in-frame clones and misses some; the assay was immunoSEQ multiplex PCR. The DNA was the basis for D and trimming; V, J and clone size are from that table. The sample lists tens of thousands of clones, 79% occurring once. The sequenced sample was peripheral blood. This receptor was obtained from a human donor in a cohort sampled during active COVID-19. The genes are TRBV9 and TRBJ1-1; 7 bases match TRBD1. The CDR3 loop is CASSYSGGNTEAFF. The CDR3 DNA reads TGTGCCAGCAGCTACTCAGGGGGGAACACTGAAGCTTTCTTT.